This entry lists 21 T cell receptor beta chains sequenced from one sample in a study of brain T cells in children with intractable seizures. Sequenced by immunoSEQ multiplex PCR; TCRdb stores in-frame clones only, minus some. In the table there are some 80,000 clones, about 90% of which are singletons. Sequencing used peripheral blood, obtained at surgery. Receptors originate from a girl aged 2 to 9 with Rasmussen encephalitis and intractable seizures.

This clone has more than one count but fewer than ten. The V gene is TRBV3-1 (or the pseudogene TRBV3-2), the J gene TRBJ1-3; the D is unclear. The germline CDR1 and CDR2 sequences are LGHDT and YNNKEL (reference sequence). This CDR3 has 15 amino acids. Trimming removed 0 bases from V and 4 bases from J, with 10 bases in between. CDR3 sequence (DNA): TGTGCCAGCAGCCAAGAGCTAGGGATCGGAAACACCATATATTTT. Protein: CASSQELGIGNTIYF.

V is TRBV15 and J is TRBJ2-3; D gene unclear. This CDR3 is 13 amino acids long. Germline V gene data show CDR1 as LNHNV and CDR2 as YYDKDF (reference sequence). V was trimmed by 2 bases and J by 4 bases, leaving 7 bases between them. CDR3: CATSRLPPDTQYF. In nucleotides, the CDR3 is TGTGCCACCAGCAGATTGCCCCCAGATACGCAGTATTTT.

The chain carries TRBV2 and TRBJ2-1, with a weak D call TRBD2 (6 bases). Trimming stripped 4 bases from V and 8 bases from J, with 12 bases between. CDR3 length: 13 amino acids. Germline CDR1 reads SNHLY; CDR2 reads FYNNEI. The CDR3 nucleotides read TGTGCCAGCAGTGGGGACCCGGGGGATGAGCAGTTCTTC. Translation: CASSGDPGDEQFF.

The rearrangement joins TRBV7-9 to TRBJ2-7; tentative D call: TRBD2 (5 bases). Germline V gene data show CDR1 as SEHNR and CDR2 as FQNEAQ (reference sequence). Trimming pared 1 base from V and 4 bases from J, leaving 8 bases between. The CDR3 contains 13 residues. CDR3 amino acids: CASSLDGEYEQYF. In nucleotides, the CDR3 is TGTGCCAGCAGCTTAGACGGGGAGTACGAGCAGTACTTC.

The rearrangement uses TRBV13 and TRBJ2-3, with D possibly matching TRBD2 (6 bases). Germline CDR1 and CDR2: PRHDT and FYEKMQ (reference sequence). V lost 0 bases and J 6 bases, leaving 19 bases between the germline ends. The CDR3 consists of 17 residues. CDR3 loop: CASSLGLGRGLTDTQYF. CDR3 coding DNA: TGTGCCAGCAGCTTAGGCCTGGGCCGGGGGTTGACTGATACGCAGTATTTT.

The chain combines TRBV10-2 with TRBJ2-7, with 7 positions matching TRBD1. J gave up 2 bases and V 2 bases, and 3 bases lay outside the gene matches. CDR1 WSHSY and CDR2 SAAADI come from the germline V gene. This CDR3 is built from 14 residues. The CDR3 region has the DNA TGCGCCAGCAGTGAGAGCCAGGGGGCCTACGAGCAGTACTTC. Translation: CASSESQGAYEQYF.

The J gene is TRBJ1-1, the V gene TRBV6-5; D is possibly TRBD1 (6 bases). This CDR3 comprises 13 residues. CDR1 and CDR2 from the germline V gene are MNHEY and SVGAGI. With 7 bases removed from V and 3 bases from J, the gap between germline ends came to 12 bases. In nucleotides, the CDR3 is TGTGCCAGCAATGGCAGGGGTGACACTGAAGCTTTCTTT. The encoded protein is CASNGRGDTEAFF.

The rearrangement links TRBV5-1 to TRBJ2-1, with D maybe TRBD1 (5 bases). CDR1 and CDR2 (germline): SGHRS, YFSETQ. The V end lost 2 bases, the J end lost 0 bases, and 15 bases lay between the germline ends. CDR3 size: 17 residues. CDR3: CASSFILGVSSYNEQFF. CDR3 in DNA: TGCGCCAGCAGCTTCATATTAGGGGTCAGCTCCTACAATGAGCAGTTCTTC.

V gene TRBV5-1 combines with J gene TRBJ1-2; D might be TRBD1 (5 bases). The length of the CDR3 is 13 residues. The germline CDR1 and CDR2 sequences are SGHRS and YFSETQ. V lost 0 bases to trimming and J lost 6 bases, with 9 bases between them. The CDR3 nucleotides are TGCGCCAGCAGCTTGGAAGGGGCCGATGGCTACACCTTC. This codes for CASSLEGADGYTF.

This clone was detected only once. The chain combines TRBV24-1 with TRBJ2-3; tentative D call: TRBD2 (5 bases). This CDR3 spans 16 amino acids. The V and J ends lost 2 bases and 5 bases respectively, with 16 bases between them. Germline V gene lookup returns CDR1 KGHDR and CDR2 SFDVKD. The CDR3 DNA follows: TGTGCCACCAGTGATTGGCCGCAGGCGGCGGGAGATACGCAGTATTTT. Translation: CATSDWPQAAGDTQYF.

In this sample, this clone turned up once. The V gene is TRBV27, the J gene TRBJ2-1; TRBD1 matches at 8 bases. CDR3 size: 15 residues. From germline, CDR1 is MNHEY and CDR2 SMNVEV (reference sequence). V was pared by 5 bases and J by 9 bases, with 12 bases of the junction left unmatched. The CDR3 region is CASSHPGRGRREQFF. The DNA of the CDR3 is TGTGCCAGCAGTCACCCGGGCAGGGGGCGACGTGAGCAGTTCTTC.

The J gene is TRBJ1-5, the V gene TRBV7-2, with D tentatively TRBD1 (6 bases). Trimming took 2 bases from V and 7 from J, leaving 12 bases between them. CDR1 is SGHTA, CDR2 FQGNSA, per germline. The CDR3 contains 14 residues. In DNA form, the CDR3 reads TGTGCCAGCAGCTTATACCAGGGGTCCCAGCCCCAGCATTTT. Protein sequence: CASSLYQGSQPQHF.

The chain joins TRBV6-5 to TRBJ2-1; D uncertain. Trimming stripped 0 bases from V and 8 bases from J, with 11 bases between. Germline loops: CDR1 MNHEY, CDR2 SVGAGI. The CDR3 has 14 residues. The CDR3 DNA is TGTGCCAGCAGTTACTCGAACCTCGGAGATGAGCAGTTCTTC. This sequence encodes CASSYSNLGDEQFF.

This chain uses TRBV30 with TRBJ1-6, with 7 bases fitting TRBD1. CDR3 size: 13 residues. The V and J ends lost 5 bases and 10 bases, in that order; junction bases with no gene match: 8. The V gene's germline CDR1 is GTSNPN and CDR2 SVGIG (reference sequence). The CDR3 DNA reads TGTGCCTGGGATGGACAGGCAAAGTCACCCCTCCACTTT. Protein sequence: CAWDGQAKSPLHF.

This chain connects TRBV6-5 to TRBJ1-4, with TRBD1 as a possible D gene (6 bases). Germline V gene lookup returns CDR1 MNHEY and CDR2 SVGAGI. V lost 3 bases to trimming and J lost 5 bases, with 7 bases between them. The length of the CDR3 is 13 residues. The CDR3 reads CASSYGTNEKLFF. In nucleotides, the CDR3 is TGTGCCAGCAGTTATGGGACAAATGAAAAACTGTTTTTT.

The rearrangement uses TRBV11-1 and TRBJ1-1; D possibly corresponds to TRBD1 (6 bases). CDR3 length equals 12 residues. V was pared by 5 bases and J by 8 bases, with 12 bases between. The germline V gene encodes CDR1 SGHAT and CDR2 FQDESV (reference sequence). This CDR3 is CASSPRGSEAFF. The CDR3 nucleotides read TGTGCCAGCAGCCCTAGGGGGTCGGAAGCTTTCTTT.

The rearrangement joins TRBV7-3 to TRBJ2-5, with 9 bases lining up with TRBD2. CDR1 and CDR2 (germline): SGHTA, FQGTGA. Trimming cost V 5 bases and J 5 bases; bases outside gene matches: 3. The length of the CDR3 is 13 residues. DNA of the CDR3: TGTGCCAGCAGCCGTGGGACTAGCGAGACCCAGTACTTC. Its protein is CASSRGTSETQYF.

The chain joins TRBV2 to TRBJ1-5, with a weak D call TRBD1 (6 bases). CDR1 and CDR2 from the germline V gene are SNHLY and FYNNEI. This CDR3 region has 15 residues. V gave up 6 bases and J gave up 2 bases, with 14 bases separating them. The CDR3 DNA reads as TGTGCCAGCAGGGTGGGGGCAGGGGGCAATCAGCCCCAGCATTTT. This codes for CASRVGAGGNQPQHF.

The gene calls are TRBV12-3 or TRBV12-4 and TRBJ2-1; D not certain. Trimming removed 1 base from V and 8 bases from J, with 9 bases in between. The CDR3 is made up of 13 amino acids. The CDR3 nucleotides are TGTGCCAGCAGTTTAGTAGTTGGGCATGAGCAGTTCTTC. It specifies CASSLVVGHEQFF.

The chain is built from TRBV19 and TRBJ1-1; no definite D call. The CDR3 spans 13 residues. V was cut by 1 base and J by 5 bases, with 8 bases left in between. Germline-derived CDR1 and CDR2 are LNHDA and SQIVND (reference sequence). The CDR3 nucleotides read TGTGCCAGTAGTATAGGGATTCGGACTGAAGCTTTCTTT. Encoded protein: CASSIGIRTEAFF.

J is TRBJ1-2 and V is TRBV30; D call uncertain. Trimming pared 5 bases from V and 2 bases from J, leaving 24 bases between. Germline lookup yields CDR1 GTSNPN and CDR2 SVGIG (reference sequence). This CDR3 has 17 amino acids. DNA of the CDR3: TGTGCCTGGGGCCCCGGGCCAGTGGCGATCAAAAACTATGGCTACACCTTC. Protein sequence: CAWGPGPVAIKNYGYTF.